Following are 26 T cell receptor beta chains from one sample sequenced in a study of PD-1 blockade in mismatch repair-deficient tumors. Clones were read by immunoSEQ multiplex PCR, and TCRdb kept only the in-frame ones, dropping some. The table shows about 130,000 clones, with roughly 90% occurring only once. The sample here was peripheral blood, taken approximately 70 weeks after starting pembrolizumab. The source is an adult with mismatch repair-deficient cancer.

This chain uses TRBV18 with TRBJ1-1; 8 positions match TRBD1. This CDR3 is 14 amino acids long. V lost 6 bases and J lost 2; bases outside the gene matches: 5. The V gene's germline CDR1 is KGHSH and CDR2 LQKENI. CDR3 sequence: CASSLDRANTEAFF. The CDR3 DNA is TGTGCCAGCTCCTTGGACAGGGCAAACACTGAAGCTTTCTTT.

This clone was observed a single time. The CDR3 protein is CASSLSSEGETQYF. CDR3 DNA: TGTGCCAGCAGCTTATCCTCCGAGGGGGAGACCCAGTACTTC. The chain employs TRBV11-2 and TRBJ2-5, with D perhaps TRBD1 or TRBD2 (5 bases each). V was cut by 2 bases and J by 5 bases, with 12 bases left in between. Per germline, CDR1 SGHAT and CDR2 FQNNGV. CDR3 length: 14 residues.

The rearrangement links TRBV5-5 to TRBJ1-4; D not resolved. Germline-derived CDR1 and CDR2 are SGHKS and YYEKEE (reference sequence). V dropped 5 bases and J dropped 2 bases, with 7 bases sitting between them. This CDR3 is 13 amino acids long. The CDR3: CASSTWTNEKLFF. CDR3 DNA sequence: TGTGCCAGCAGTACGTGGACTAATGAAAAACTGTTTTTT.

The chain combines TRBV7-9 with TRBJ2-1; maybe TRBD2 (5 bases). The CDR3 has 17 residues. Trimming stripped 1 base from V and 8 bases from J, with 21 bases between. Germline V CDR1 and CDR2: SEHNR, FQNEAQ (reference sequence). This CDR3 is CASSLVIRRAFIDEQFF. The CDR3 bases are TGTGCCAGCAGCTTAGTAATCCGGCGGGCTTTTATCGATGAGCAGTTCTTC.

The chain carries TRBV19 and TRBJ2-1; maybe TRBD1 (6 bases). The V gene's germline CDR1 is LNHDA and CDR2 SQIVND (reference sequence). The CDR3 covers 13 residues. Trimming pared 8 bases from V and 0 bases from J, leaving 8 bases between. CDR3 bases: TGTGCCAGTGTGGACAGCTCCTACAATGAGCAGTTCTTC. The encoded protein is CASVDSSYNEQFF.

This chain connects TRBV10-3 to TRBJ2-7, with D perhaps matching TRBD1 (5 bases). The CDR3 covers 13 residues. Looked up from germline, CDR1 is ENHRY and CDR2 is SYGVKD. V gave up 7 bases and J gave up 5 bases, with 15 bases separating them. In DNA form, the CDR3 reads TGTGCCATCATGGGGCAGGGAAGCGACGAGCAGTACTTC. Protein: CAIMGQGSDEQYF.

CDR3 bases: TGTGCCAGCAGCTTGGGCCCTGGGACCTACGAGCAGTACTTC. This encodes CASSLGPGTYEQYF. The rearrangement joins TRBV11-1 to TRBJ2-7; no clear D. V lost 3 bases, J lost 2 bases, and 11 bases lay in between. The CDR3 totals 14 residues. Germline V gene lookup returns CDR1 SGHAT and CDR2 FQDESV (reference sequence).

CDR3 sequence reads: CASSLAVSTDTQYF. In nucleotides, the CDR3 is TGCGCCAGCAGCTTGGCCGTCAGCACAGATACGCAGTATTTT. J is TRBJ2-3 and V is TRBV5-1; D unclear. Germline values: CDR1 SGHRS, CDR2 YFSETQ. CDR3 length equals 14 residues. Trimming took off 0 bases at V and 0 bases at J, with 5 bases between the two ends.

This chain connects TRBV27 to TRBJ1-2, with unresolved D. CDR1 and CDR2 (germline): MNHEY, SMNVEV (reference sequence). The length of the CDR3 is 13 residues. V shed 3 bases and J shed 6 bases, with 11 bases lying between them. For the CDR3, the DNA is TGTGCCAGCAGTTTGGGGATTCGGCATGGCTACACCTTC. Its protein product is CASSLGIRHGYTF.

V is TRBV7-8 and J is TRBJ2-1; 9 positions agree with TRBD2. Trimming at V came to 2 bases and at J to 5 bases, leaving 7 bases not matched to a gene. Germline V gene sequence: CDR1 SGHVS, CDR2 FQNEAQ. The CDR3 contains 16 residues. The CDR3 DNA reads TGTGCCAGCAGCTTAAGGCGGGAGGGCTTTGACAATGAGCAGTTCTTC. Amino acids: CASSLRREGFDNEQFF.

This sequence joins TRBV9 and TRBJ2-7, with D unclear. Germline V CDR1 and CDR2: SGDLS, YYNGEE. The CDR3 loop spans 14 amino acids. V was pared by 0 bases and J by 2 bases, with 9 bases between. The CDR3 nucleotides read TGTGCCAGCAGCGTAGGTAATACCCCCTACGAGCAGTACTTC. Its translation is CASSVGNTPYEQYF.

V gene TRBV5-6 combines with J gene TRBJ2-6, with D maybe TRBD2 (6 bases). Trimming cost V 0 bases and J 5 bases, with 12 bases left between them. The V gene's germline CDR1 is SGHDT and CDR2 YYEEEE. This CDR3 region has 16 residues. The CDR3 region is CASSLGGVRRANVLTF. The CDR3 DNA reads TGTGCCAGCAGCTTGGGCGGGGTTCGGAGGGCCAACGTCCTGACTTTC.

The V and J genes are TRBV14 and TRBJ2-7, with D hard to call. With 4 bases removed from V and 7 bases from J, the gap between germline ends came to 8 bases. The length of the CDR3 is 11 residues. CDR1 is SGHDN, CDR2 FVKESK, per germline. The CDR3 here is CASSLGREQYF. For the CDR3, the DNA is TGTGCCAGCAGCCTCGGTAGGGAGCAGTACTTC. The whole variable domain, filled in from reference TRBV14 and TRBJ2-7, reads EAGVTQFPSHSVIEKGQTVTLRCDPISGHDNLYWYRRVMGKEIKFLLHFVKESKQDESGMPNNRFLAERTGGTYSTLKVQPAELEDSGVYFCASSLGREQYFGPGTRLTVT.

The chain joins TRBV27 to TRBJ2-7, with a possible D match to TRBD1 (5 bases). The ends were cut back, 5 bases at V and 7 bases at J, with 18 bases in the middle. The length of the CDR3 is 14 residues. Germline-derived CDR1 and CDR2 are MNHEY and SMNVEV (reference sequence). The CDR3 loop reads CASSPPTDLLEQYF. As DNA, the CDR3 is TGTGCCAGCAGTCCCCCGACAGACCTCCTGGAGCAGTACTTC.

This chain uses TRBV2 with TRBJ1-2, with D maybe TRBD1 (5 bases). The germline V gene encodes CDR1 SNHLY and CDR2 FYNNEI. CDR3 length: 16 amino acids. V was cut by 0 bases and J by 0 bases, with 11 bases left in between. CDR3 loop: CASSEAGTVPNYGYTF. The CDR3 coding sequence is TGTGCCAGCAGTGAAGCGGGGACGGTTCCTAACTATGGCTACACCTTC.

V is TRBV7-2 and J is TRBJ2-7, with 12 nucleotides matching TRBD2. There are 19 residues in the CDR3. Losses at the gene ends were 2 bases for V and 5 bases for J; bases not matched to a gene: 16. Germline values: CDR1 SGHTA, CDR2 FQGNSA. The CDR3 DNA sequence: TGTGCCAGCAGCTTAAACCCTAAGCTGCCGACTAGCGGGAGCCACGAGCAGTACTTC. As protein: CASSLNPKLPTSGSHEQYF.

CDR3 in DNA: TGTGCCAGCAGCTCGATAGCGGGAGGGTCTTTTAATGAGCAGTTCTTC. Protein: CASSSIAGGSFNEQFF. This rearrangement joins TRBV5-4 to TRBJ2-1, with TRBD2 matching over 11 bases. The CDR3 is 16 amino acids. Losses at the gene ends were 3 bases for V and 7 bases for J; bases not matched to a gene: 9. Looked up from germline, CDR1 is SGHNT and CDR2 is YYREEE (reference sequence).

V and J are TRBV13 and TRBJ1-1; unclear D gene. Per the germline V gene, CDR1 is PRHDT and CDR2 is FYEKMQ (reference sequence). The CDR3 runs to 13 residues. Trimming shortened V by 7 bases and J by 7 bases, and 16 bases separated the two germline ends. DNA for the CDR3: TGTGCCAGCAAGGGAGGTATGGGATTTGAAGCTTTCTTT. This gives the protein CASKGGMGFEAFF.

The chain combines TRBV7-9 with TRBJ2-3, with D perhaps given as TRBD1 or TRBD2 (5 bases each). The CDR3 loop spans 18 amino acids. V lost 5 bases to trimming and J lost 2 bases, with 23 bases between them. Germline V gives CDR1 SEHNR, CDR2 FQNEAQ (reference sequence). The CDR3 bases are TGTGCCAGCAGCCCCCTTAGGGGAGCGTCGAAATTCACAGATACGCAGTATTTT. Translation: CASSPLRGASKFTDTQYF.

The chain has TRBV5-6 and TRBJ2-1, with D maybe TRBD1 (5 bases). Trimming took 0 bases from V and 3 from J, leaving 10 bases between them. Germline CDR1 reads SGHDT; CDR2 reads YYEEEE. The length of the CDR3 is 15 residues. The CDR3 loop reads CASSLAGWRYNEQFF. DNA of the CDR3: TGTGCCAGCAGCTTGGCAGGGTGGCGCTACAATGAGCAGTTCTTC.

This clone has only one observation. The chain has TRBV5-1 and TRBJ2-4; D ambiguous. V lost 0 bases to trimming and J lost 1 base, with 14 bases between them. The CDR3 totals 17 residues. Germline V CDR1 and CDR2: SGHRS, YFSETQ. Here the CDR3 reads CASSLEPQDWAKNIQYF. For the CDR3, the DNA is TGCGCCAGCAGCTTGGAGCCCCAGGATTGGGCCAAAAACATTCAGTACTTC. Looking up the rest from reference TRBV5-1 and TRBJ2-4 gives the full variable domain: KAGVTQTPRYLIKTRGQQVTLSCSPISGHRSVSWYQQTPGQGLQFLFEYFSETQRNKGNFPGRFSGRQFSNSRSEMNVSTLELGDSALYLCASSLEPQDWAKNIQYFGAGTRLSVL.

The V gene is TRBV27, the J gene TRBJ2-1; 11 positions agree with TRBD2. This CDR3 is 16 amino acids long. Per germline, CDR1 MNHEY and CDR2 SMNVEV (reference sequence). J gave up 4 bases and V 4 bases, and 6 bases lay outside the gene matches. The CDR3 protein is CASSSLAGGRYNEQFF. In DNA form, the CDR3 reads TGTGCCAGCAGTTCGTTAGCGGGAGGGCGTTACAATGAGCAGTTCTTC.

V usage is TRBV7-9 and J usage is TRBJ2-7; 8 nucleotides match TRBD1. Trimming took 3 bases from V and 0 from J; bases not matched to a gene: 16. CDR3 length equals 19 residues. Germline CDR1 SEHNR, CDR2 FQNEAQ (reference sequence). Written as DNA, the CDR3 is TGTGCCAGCAGCTTTGATCGGGACAGGATCCTTTTTAGCTCCTACGAGCAGTACTTC. Translation gives CASSFDRDRILFSSYEQYF.

This chain links TRBV7-8 with TRBJ2-3; 14 positions agree with TRBD2. This CDR3 comprises 17 residues. V was pared by 7 bases and J by 5 bases, with 11 bases of the junction left unmatched. The germline CDR1 and CDR2 sequences are SGHVS and FQNEAQ. The CDR3 bases are TGTGCCAGCACCCATCCCCCTGGACTAGCGGGGGGAGATACGCAGTATTTT. It translates to CASTHPPGLAGGDTQYF.

The chain combines TRBV6-5 with TRBJ1-5; D unclear. Looked up from germline, CDR1 is MNHEY and CDR2 is SVGAGI. Between the trimmed V and J ends, which lost 5 bases and 4 bases, there was a span of 12 bases. The CDR3 is 14 amino acids. CDR3 in amino acids: CASSIRVGNQPQHF. As DNA, the CDR3 is TGTGCCAGCAGTATACGCGTGGGGAATCAGCCCCAGCATTTT.

The chain recombines TRBV29-1 with TRBJ2-1; D is ambiguous. The V gene's germline CDR1 is SQVTM and CDR2 ANQGSEA. Trimming cost V 3 bases and J 14 bases, with 14 bases left between them. CDR3 length equals 11 residues. The CDR3 nucleotides read TGCAGCGTTGAGAGTCGTACGGATGAGTTCTTC. It specifies CSVESRTDEFF.